The entry below describes one TCR beta chain. No antigen is known for it. No per-base quality is available; no much larger clone lies one base away. The collaborating institutions used their own protocols to collect whole blood in K2EDTA tubes. For TCRbeta analysis, collaborators shipped samples in one of three forms: frozen whole blood, isolated PBMCs, or DNA extracted from either of those sample types. These data come from a study of blood T cell repertoires in COVID-19 (dated by TCRdb to about 2020). Background for the entire study: Samples from collaborators originated in the United States, Italy and Spain and spanned both the acute and convalescent phases of COVID-19. The material from the prospective study consisted of cDNA or gDNA derived from T cells, B-cell-depleted T cells, or PBMCs. Deeply sampled blood TCRbeta repertoires from subjects exposed to, actively infected with, or recovered from COVID-19 were included in the dataset. The repertoires were released in a freely available public database intended as a resource for research on the immune response to SARS-CoV-2. Samples were obtained from the ongoing ImmuneRACE study (first 160 participants) and from 950 to 1,500 subjects provided by 6 global collaborators. The sample metadata nearly always contained a de-identified subject ID, COVID-19 status, age in years and sex. Where available, HLA class I and class II types were obtained from metadata supplied by the sample provider rather than from assay-based typing.

Broad study findings and their caveats: The amount of clinical and demographic metadata varied by source and participant and was provided uncurated.

TCRbeta CDR3 regions were amplified from genomic DNA by means of the immunoSEQ Assay, a bias-controlled multiplex PCR. Under the source paper's analysis protocol: Within the assay, amplification of reference gene primers was used to estimate how many nucleated cells each sample contained. To quantify the absolute abundance of each unique TCRbeta CDR3 rearrangement, sequence reads were collapsed and filtered. For each sample, productive Simpson clonality was calculated by taking the square root of Simpson's diversity index across productive rearrangements. TCRdb mirrors the immuneACCESS table, restricted to in-frame sequences. Some clones are absent from its copies; in checked studies, under half trace to an unresolved V gene, and the reason for the others is unknown. The V and J calls and clone size were taken over from that table, and D and trimming were inferred from the DNA. This sample is represented by 200,000 to 250,000 clones; around three quarters of them were singletons. About 5.5% of the sample rests with the top ten.

The source material was peripheral blood. This receptor was identified in a woman aged 70-85 years with acute or convalescent COVID-19.

Here the CDR3 is given as CATSSEGGKFGNSPLHF. The bases read TGTGCCACCAGCAGTGAAGGGGGAAAATTCGGGAATTCACCCCTCCACTTT. The V and J segments used are TRBV15 and TRBJ1-6, and possibly TRBD1, on 6 matching bases. Including the terminal cysteine and phenylalanine, the CDR3 comprises 17 residues. The only DNA kept is the CDR3, 51 bases in frame from the first base. V is pared back by 3 bases and J by 7 bases, with 19 bases lying between the germline termini. Looking up the germline V gene (reference sequence) yields CDR1 LNHNV and CDR2 YYDKDF.